These 25 T cell receptor beta chains share one sample of origin, sequenced in a study of blood T cell repertoires in COVID-19. This table comes from immunoSEQ multiplex PCR, and its TCRdb copy is limited to in-frame clones, with some not included. Here the sample spans about 130,000 clones, around 85% being singletons. What was sequenced was PBMCs or T cells enriched from blood (not recorded which). The receptors stem from a man aged 50-60 years who had recovered from COVID-19.

The rearrangement joins TRBV7-9 to TRBJ2-1; a weak D match, TRBD2 (7 bases). The V end was cut by 0 bases, the J end by 7 bases, with 10 bases between. CDR1 SEHNR and CDR2 FQNEAQ come from the germline V gene (reference sequence). This CDR3 has 14 residues. The CDR3 DNA follows: TGTGCCAGCAGCTTAGCGGGGGGGCAAAATGAGCAGTTCTTC. Its translation: CASSLAGGQNEQFF.

V and J are TRBV6-5 and TRBJ2-2; 7 nucleotides agree with TRBD1. V was clipped by 6 bases and J by 1 base; unmatched bases: 2. Germline V CDR1 and CDR2: MNHEY, SVGAGI. The CDR3 is 14 amino acids. In DNA, the CDR3 is TGTGCCAGCAGCCGGGACAGGAACACCGGGGAGCTGTTTTTT. Residues: CASSRDRNTGELFF.

The rearrangement links TRBV7-2 to TRBJ2-7; TRBD2 is a possible D gene (6 bases). This CDR3 has 15 amino acids. The germline CDR1 and CDR2 sequences are SGHTA and FQGNSA. The V gene lost 4 bases and the J gene lost 0 bases, with 13 bases spanning the gap. CDR3 sequence: CASSSLPGSSYEQYF. CDR3 bases: TGTGCCAGCAGCTCACTCCCCGGGAGCTCCTACGAGCAGTACTTC.

This chain joins TRBV12-3 or TRBV12-4 and TRBJ1-5; no clear D. The CDR3 totals 13 residues. V lost 3 bases and J 4 bases, leaving 7 bases between the germline ends. CDR3 residues: CASSLSGNQPQHF. The CDR3 nucleotides are TGTGCCAGCAGTTTGTCCGGGAATCAGCCCCAGCATTTT.

This chain connects TRBV28 to TRBJ2-3; 7 nucleotides match TRBD1. The V gene's germline CDR1 is MDHEN and CDR2 SYDVKM. CDR3 length equals 14 residues. After removal of 5 bases from V and 5 bases from J, the junction contained 7 bases not matched to a gene. CDR3 nucleotide sequence: TGTGCCAGCAGTCTCGGACAGGCTAAAGATACGCAGTATTTT. Its protein product is CASSLGQAKDTQYF.

The V and J genes are TRBV5-1 and TRBJ1-6, with 9 bases fitting TRBD1. This CDR3 has 14 residues. Losses at the gene ends were 4 bases for V and 11 bases for J; bases not matched to a gene: 7. The germline V gene encodes CDR1 SGHRS and CDR2 YFSETQ. DNA of the CDR3: TGCGCCAGCAGCAAGGGACAGGGCTTGGCACCCCTCCACTTT. It encodes CASSKGQGLAPLHF.

V usage is TRBV5-1 and J usage is TRBJ2-1; D is unresolved. CDR3 length: 16 residues. With 0 bases removed from V and 0 bases from J, the gap between germline ends came to 10 bases. Germline-derived CDR1 and CDR2 are SGHRS and YFSETQ. The CDR3 region is CASSLDEVSSYNEQFF. The CDR3 DNA follows: TGCGCCAGCAGCTTGGATGAGGTCAGCTCCTACAATGAGCAGTTCTTC.

The CDR3 loop is CTSSQEDRGPYNEQFF. The DNA for the CDR3 is TGCACCAGCAGCCAGGAAGACAGGGGGCCCTACAATGAGCAGTTCTTC. V gene TRBV1 combines with J gene TRBJ2-1; the table's D call TRBD1 went unverified against the DNA. TRBV1 is given as a pseudogene. The CDR3 covers 16 residues.

The rearrangement joins TRBV5-1 to TRBJ1-4, with 9 bases fitting TRBD1. The CDR3 has 14 amino acids. CDR1 SGHRS and CDR2 YFSETQ come from the germline V gene. With 4 bases clipped from V and 7 bases from J, the junction kept 5 bases outside the gene matches. The CDR3 bases are TGCGCCAGCAGCACACAGGGGGCTCCTGAAAAACTGTTTTTT. Translating it yields CASSTQGAPEKLFF.

This clone was counted only a few times. The chain couples TRBV7-9 to TRBJ2-2, with D perhaps TRBD1 (6 bases). The germline V gene encodes CDR1 SEHNR and CDR2 FQNEAQ (reference sequence). V lost 7 bases, J lost 2 bases, and 17 bases lay in between. The CDR3 contains 16 residues. The CDR3 DNA follows: TGTGCCAGCACCTTCGTCCGGGACATCAACACCGGGGAGCTGTTTTTT. Protein: CASTFVRDINTGELFF.

This chain connects TRBV7-2 to TRBJ1-6; 11 positions match TRBD1. Germline V gene lookup returns CDR1 SGHTA and CDR2 FQGNSA. The ends lost 6 bases at V and 9 bases at J; junction bases unmatched: 4. This CDR3 is 14 amino acids long. The DNA for the CDR3 is TGTGCCAGCAGAGGGACAGGGGGTGTTTCACCCCTCCACTTT. This gives the protein CASRGTGGVSPLHF.

In its sample, this clone was seen a few times. V usage is TRBV9 and J usage is TRBJ2-2; a weak D match, TRBD2 (7 bases). V lost 5 bases and J lost 3, with 11 bases in between. There are 14 residues in the CDR3. In germline, CDR1 is SGDLS, CDR2 YYNGEE. The CDR3 loop is CASSAGADTGELFF. The CDR3 DNA reads as TGTGCCAGCAGTGCGGGGGCGGACACCGGGGAGCTGTTTTTT. Full variable domain (remainder filled in from reference TRBV9 and TRBJ2-2): DSGVTQTPKHLITATGQRVTLRCSPRSGDLSVYWYQQSLDQGLQFLIQYYNGEERAKGNILERFSAQQFPDLHSELNLSSLELGDSALYFCASSAGADTGELFFGEGSRLTVL.

The chain couples TRBV7-9 to TRBJ1-3, with a weak D call TRBD1 (5 bases). The CDR3 consists of 14 residues. With 2 bases removed from V and 8 bases from J, the gap between germline ends came to 13 bases. The V gene's germline CDR1 is SEHNR and CDR2 FQNEAQ (reference sequence). The chain's CDR3 is CASSLTGVTDTIYF. As DNA, the CDR3 is TGTGCCAGCAGCTTAACGGGGGTCACGGACACCATATATTTT.

The rearrangement links TRBV28 to TRBJ2-7, with D unclear. CDR1 and CDR2 (germline): MDHEN, SYDVKM. This CDR3 has 13 amino acids. Trimming shortened V by 10 bases and J by 1 base, and 14 bases separated the two germline ends. DNA of the CDR3: TGTGCCATCGAGCCATCCCTGTCCTACGAGCAGTACTTC. It is translated as CAIEPSLSYEQYF.

CDR3 amino acids: CASSLVGDMTSEQYF. CDR3 sequence (DNA): TGCGCCAGCAGCTTGGTTGGGGACATGACTTCCGAGCAGTACTTC. The rearrangement uses TRBV5-1 and TRBJ2-7, with a possible D match to TRBD1 (6 bases). V was trimmed by 0 bases and J by 6 bases, leaving 16 bases between them. Germline V gene sequence: CDR1 SGHRS, CDR2 YFSETQ. The CDR3 runs to 15 residues. The full variable domain, its missing parts supplied by reference TRBV5-1 and TRBJ2-7, is KAGVTQTPRYLIKTRGQQVTLSCSPISGHRSVSWYQQTPGQGLQFLFEYFSETQRNKGNFPGRFSGRQFSNSRSEMNVSTLELGDSALYLCASSLVGDMTSEQYFGPGTRLTVT.

The genes are TRBV7-3 and TRBJ2-5; 11 nucleotides match TRBD2. The CDR3 consists of 16 residues. After removal of 5 bases from V and 5 bases from J, the junction contained 10 bases not matched to a gene. Germline CDR1 and CDR2: SGHTA and FQGTGA. This CDR3 is CASSPSSSGGWETQYF. The CDR3 DNA follows: TGTGCCAGCAGCCCTTCCTCTAGCGGGGGGTGGGAGACCCAGTACTTC.

CDR3 sequence reads: CASTIRGASYEQYF. CDR3 DNA sequence: TGTGCCAGCACCATCCGGGGGGCATCCTACGAGCAGTACTTC. The chain joins TRBV28 to TRBJ2-7, with a tentative D call TRBD2 (7 bases). Trimming removed 7 bases from V and 1 base from J, with 14 bases in between. The CDR3 has 14 amino acids. Germline CDR1 MDHEN, CDR2 SYDVKM.

The chain uses TRBV6-5 and TRBJ2-3; D is uncertain. The CDR3 loop spans 12 amino acids. Germline V lookup: CDR1 MNHEY, CDR2 SVGAGI. Trimming stripped 5 bases from V and 5 bases from J, with 8 bases between. The CDR3 nucleotides read TGTGCCAGCAGTCCATACAGAGATACGCAGTATTTT. This gives the protein CASSPYRDTQYF.

The chain has TRBV5-5 and TRBJ1-1; D gene ambiguous. The CDR3 covers 13 residues. Germline loops: CDR1 SGHKS, CDR2 YYEKEE (reference sequence). The V end lost 0 bases, the J end lost 0 bases, and 3 bases lay between the germline ends. As DNA, the CDR3 is TGTGCCAGCAGCTTGGTAATGAACACTGAAGCTTTCTTT. Its translation: CASSLVMNTEAFF.

The J gene is TRBJ1-1, the V gene TRBV6-5; 9 bases line up with TRBD1. V lost 6 bases to trimming and J lost 2 bases; unmatched junction nucleotides: 1. Germline CDR1 is MNHEY and CDR2 is SVGAGI. This CDR3 comprises 13 residues. The CDR3 sequence is CASRQGANTEAFF. The CDR3 DNA reads as TGTGCCAGCAGACAGGGGGCCAACACTGAAGCTTTCTTT.

The CDR3 reads CASRPNYRGRGTEAFF. DNA for the CDR3: TGCGCCAGCAGGCCAAATTACAGGGGGCGAGGTACTGAAGCTTTCTTT. V is TRBV5-1 and J is TRBJ1-1; 9 bases agree with TRBD1. The CDR3 extends over 16 amino acids. V was pared by 5 bases and J by 5 bases, with 13 bases of the junction left unmatched. Per the germline V gene, CDR1 is SGHRS and CDR2 is YFSETQ.

The V call is TRBV9, the J call TRBJ2-2; maybe TRBD1 (5 bases). Trimming removed 5 bases from V and 3 bases from J, with 11 bases in between. Germline loops: CDR1 SGDLS, CDR2 YYNGEE. The CDR3 has 14 residues. CDR3 sequence: CASRVQGDTGELFF. The CDR3 DNA reads TGTGCCAGCAGAGTCCAGGGTGACACCGGGGAGCTGTTTTTT.

The rearrangement uses TRBV19 and TRBJ2-7; D is unclear. V lost 8 bases to trimming and J lost 3 bases, with 14 bases between them. The CDR3 has 13 residues. The germline CDR1 and CDR2 sequences are LNHDA and SQIVND (reference sequence). The DNA for the CDR3 is TGTGCCAGTGGGTCCGGCGGTTACTACGAGCAGTACTTC. It yields the protein CASGSGGYYEQYF.

The gene calls are TRBV18 and TRBJ1-4; 7 bases are a match to TRBD1. The J segment lost 0 bases and the V segment lost 10 bases, leaving 5 bases of the junction unmatched. This CDR3 is 14 amino acids long. The germline V gene encodes CDR1 KGHSH and CDR2 LQKENI. The CDR3: CATKDRTTNEKLFF. CDR3 DNA sequence: TGTGCCACCAAGGACAGGACAACTAATGAAAAACTGTTTTTT.

This chain connects TRBV5-1 to TRBJ2-5; 7 bases match TRBD1. V shed 4 bases, J shed 5 bases, and the junction held 8 bases outside the gene matches. The CDR3 totals 14 residues. The germline gives CDR1 SGHRS, CDR2 YFSETQ. This CDR3 is CASSDGQEWETQYF. CDR3 coding DNA: TGCGCCAGCAGCGACGGACAGGAATGGGAGACCCAGTACTTC.